This passage covers 15 T cell receptor beta chains from one sample sequenced in a study of cytomegalovirus exposure and HLA in healthy donors. The PCR employed 60 Vbeta primers together with 13 Jbeta primers. Some clones are missing from TCRdb's copy, which holds only in-frame ones; the method was immunoSEQ multiplex PCR. The sample includes some 99,000 clones, 80% to 85% seen only once; the top ten take more than 2%. The sequenced sample consisted of PBMCs. The source is a woman in her twenties or thirties in good health and CMV-seronegative.

Only one count was recorded for this clone. The CDR3 nucleotides read TGTGCCAGCAGCCGAGGACTAGCGGGACGGACCGGGGAGCTGTTTTTT. The encoded protein is CASSRGLAGRTGELFF. This chain links TRBV5-6 with TRBJ2-2, with TRBD2 identical over 12 bases. Germline CDR1 and CDR2: SGHDT and YYEEEE. V was pared by 4 bases and J by 5 bases, with 6 bases of the junction left unmatched. The CDR3 is made up of 16 amino acids.

The chain employs TRBV7-8 and TRBJ2-7, with D perhaps matching TRBD1 (5 bases). V was cut by 4 bases and J by 2 bases, with 18 bases left in between. Germline-derived CDR1 and CDR2 are SGHVS and FQNEAQ. The CDR3 consists of 16 residues. CDR3 amino acids: CASSSMGQTNTYEQYF. In DNA, the CDR3 is TGTGCCAGCAGCTCGATGGGGCAAACAAACACCTACGAGCAGTACTTC.

The chain couples TRBV14 to TRBJ2-5; tentative D call: TRBD1 (6 bases). CDR3 size: 16 residues. Deletions cut 0 bases from V and 1 base from J, with 12 bases between. Germline V gene data show CDR1 as SGHDN and CDR2 as FVKESK. CDR3 protein: CASSQDRGTVQETQYF. DNA of the CDR3: TGTGCCAGCAGCCAAGATAGGGGGACCGTCCAAGAGACCCAGTACTTC. Variable domain in full (rest from reference TRBV14 and TRBJ2-5): EAGVTQFPSHSVIEKGQTVTLRCDPISGHDNLYWYRRVMGKEIKFLLHFVKESKQDESGMPNNRFLAERTGGTYSTLKVQPAELEDSGVYFCASSQDRGTVQETQYFGPGTRLLVL.

This clone showed up just once. The chain links TRBV5-1 to TRBJ2-7; maybe TRBD2 (7 bases). Germline V gene sequence: CDR1 SGHRS, CDR2 YFSETQ. Trimming left V 5 bases short and J 6 bases short, with 24 bases between. This CDR3 contains 16 residues. The DNA for the CDR3 is TGCGCCAGCAGGGAGCCTCCTGGCGGGAGAGGGGGCGAGCAGTACTTC. Translated: CASREPPGGRGGEQYF. Together with reference TRBV5-1 and TRBJ2-7, the CDR3 gives the full variable domain: KAGVTQTPRYLIKTRGQQVTLSCSPISGHRSVSWYQQTPGQGLQFLFEYFSETQRNKGNFPGRFSGRQFSNSRSEMNVSTLELGDSALYLCASREPPGGRGGEQYFGPGTRLTVT.

To note about this clone: Mismatch with germline at one junction end may stem from a read error. Other DNA variants within this sample encode the same CDR3. V is TRBV9 and J is TRBJ1-2; 8 bases are a match to TRBD1. This CDR3 has 16 residues. CDR1 SGDLS and CDR2 YYNGEE come from the germline V gene. CDR3: CASSPTATGAGYGYTF. The DNA of the CDR3 is TGTGCTAGCAGCCCCACCGCGACAGGGGCGGGCTATGGCTACACCTTC. The full variable domain, its missing parts supplied by reference TRBV9 and TRBJ1-2, is DSGVTQTPKHLITATGQRVTLRCSPRSGDLSVYWYQQSLDQGLQFLIQYYNGEERAKGNILERFSAQQFPDLHSELNLSSLELGDSALYFCASSPTATGAGYGYTFGSGTRLTVV.

The rearrangement uses TRBV29-1 and TRBJ2-7, with TRBD1 identical over 9 bases. The length of the CDR3 is 12 residues. After removal of 7 bases from V and 1 base from J, the junction contained 2 bases not matched to a gene. CDR1 and CDR2 (germline): SQVTM, ANQGSEA. In nucleotides, the CDR3 is TGCAGCGGACAGGGGGATTCCTACGAGCAGTACTTC. It specifies CSGQGDSYEQYF.

The J gene is TRBJ2-7, the V gene TRBV28; TRBD2 matches at 9 bases. V lost 5 bases, J lost 0 bases, and 11 bases stayed unmatched. CDR3 length: 17 amino acids. From germline, CDR1 is MDHEN and CDR2 SYDVKM. The CDR3 spells CASSNSRWREGSYEQYF. The CDR3 DNA reads as TGTGCCAGCAGTAATAGTCGTTGGCGGGAGGGCTCCTACGAGCAGTACTTC.

The CDR3 bases are TGCGCCAGCAGCTCTGCCAAGGGGATAAGAGTTTTAGATGGCTACACCTTC. Translation: CASSSAKGIRVLDGYTF. The V and J genes are TRBV5-1 and TRBJ1-2; D is perhaps TRBD1 (5 bases). Germline V lookup: CDR1 SGHRS, CDR2 YFSETQ. The CDR3 is made up of 17 amino acids. V lost 3 bases and J 6 bases, leaving 24 bases between the germline ends.

This sequence joins TRBV10-1 and TRBJ2-5, with D possibly TRBD2 on 7 matching bases. Trimming pared 8 bases from V and 12 bases from J, leaving 10 bases between. Per the germline V gene, CDR1 is WNHNN and CDR2 is SYGVQD (reference sequence). The CDR3 is 9 amino acids. The CDR3 DNA reads as TGCGCCAGCGGGGGGGCCAAGTACTTC. Residues: CASGGAKYF.

In its sample, this clone was seen a few times. Written as DNA, the CDR3 is TGTGCCTGGAGTAGGGGCTATGGCTACACCTTC. Translation: CAWSRGYGYTF. The rearrangement uses TRBV30 and TRBJ1-2, with D perhaps TRBD1 (5 bases). CDR1 GTSNPN and CDR2 SVGIG come from the germline V gene (reference sequence). This CDR3 has 11 amino acids. V shed 2 bases and J shed 4 bases, with 5 bases lying between them.

This clone has a single count. This chain links TRBV6-5 with TRBJ1-4; TRBD1 matches 8 bases. Losses at the gene ends were 5 bases for V and 6 bases for J; bases not matched to a gene: 8. The germline gives CDR1 MNHEY, CDR2 SVGAGI. The CDR3 totals 15 residues. The CDR3 region has the DNA TGTGCCAGCAGTCGACAGGGGTTAATCGATGAAAAACTGTTTTTT. This translates into CASSRQGLIDEKLFF.

The J gene is TRBJ1-3, the V gene TRBV2; a possible D gene is TRBD1 (5 bases). CDR1 is SNHLY and CDR2 is FYNNEI in the germline V gene. The V end was cut by 6 bases, the J end by 0 bases, with 9 bases between. CDR3 length: 14 amino acids. CDR3 DNA sequence: TGTGCCAGCAGCCCTCAGGGCTCTGGAAACACCATATATTTT. Protein sequence: CASSPQGSGNTIYF.

The chain employs TRBV19 and TRBJ2-5; 9 bases map to TRBD2. CDR3 length: 14 amino acids. V lost 10 bases to trimming and J lost 3 bases; unmatched junction nucleotides: 9. Germline CDR1 reads LNHDA; CDR2 reads SQIVND (reference sequence). Written as DNA, the CDR3 is TGTGCCACCCTTAGCGGGAGAGCTGAAGAGACCCAGTACTTC. Its protein is CATLSGRAEETQYF.

The rearrangement joins TRBV9 to TRBJ2-2; D call uncertain. Trimming left V 3 bases short and J 2 bases short, with 8 bases between. This CDR3 is 14 amino acids long. Germline V lookup: CDR1 SGDLS, CDR2 YYNGEE. Written as DNA, the CDR3 is TGTGCCAGCAGCGCCCTGTCCAACACCGGGGAGCTGTTTTTT. Its translation: CASSALSNTGELFF.

The chain joins TRBV11-1 to TRBJ2-5, with TRBD1 matching over 8 bases. The CDR3 consists of 14 residues. V was clipped by 7 bases and J by 5 bases; unmatched bases: 9. Germline V lookup: CDR1 SGHAT, CDR2 FQDESV (reference sequence). The CDR3: CASTRTGSRETQYF. The CDR3 region has the DNA TGTGCCAGCACAAGGACAGGGTCTAGGGAGACCCAGTACTTC.